The 10 T cell receptor beta chains listed next were all sequenced from one sample in a study of CD4+ T cells in melanoma. Some clones are missing from TCRdb's copy, which holds only in-frame ones; the method was immunoSEQ multiplex PCR. The repertoire holds thousands of clones, with around 66% as singletons. Sequenced material: cells from a culture (not recorded whether cultured in vitro). These TCRs come from a human donor with melanoma.

CDR3 in DNA: TGCGCCAGCAGCTTGGCGACGGGTAGTAGGGTCAATGAGCAGTTCTTC. It translates to CASSLATGSRVNEQFF. The chain recombines TRBV5-1 with TRBJ2-1, with D unresolved. The ends were cut back, 0 bases at V and 6 bases at J, with 16 bases in the middle. The CDR3 extends over 16 amino acids. Germline loops: CDR1 SGHRS, CDR2 YFSETQ.

This clone was counted a few times. This chain joins TRBV18 and TRBJ1-6; 7 bases align to TRBD1. Germline loops: CDR1 KGHSH, CDR2 LQKENI. CDR3 length: 17 amino acids. The junction had 15 bases not matched to a gene; V was cut back by 6 bases and J by 7 bases. The CDR3 sequence: CASSLRGERQGNSPLHF. The CDR3 DNA reads as TGTGCCAGCTCCCTACGGGGAGAAAGACAGGGAAATTCACCCCTCCACTTT.

This chain links TRBV28 with TRBJ2-5; D ambiguous. Germline V gives CDR1 MDHEN, CDR2 SYDVKM. The CDR3 is made up of 13 amino acids. Trimming took off 7 bases at V and 4 bases at J, with 13 bases between the two ends. CDR3 nucleotides: TGTGCCAGCACCGAGGACCATAGAGAGACCCAGTACTTC. Translated: CASTEDHRETQYF.

The chain couples TRBV5-1 to TRBJ2-7; 8 bases map to TRBD1. J was trimmed by 5 bases and V by 0 bases; bases with no gene match: 7. Germline-derived CDR1 and CDR2 are SGHRS and YFSETQ. The CDR3 runs 15 residues. This chain's CDR3 is CASSLVIQGVHEQYF. CDR3 sequence (DNA): TGCGCCAGCAGCTTGGTTATACAGGGGGTACACGAGCAGTACTTC.

Only one count was recorded for this clone. The chain uses TRBV6-5 and TRBJ1-1, with D possibly TRBD1 on 5 matching bases. From germline, CDR1 is MNHEY and CDR2 SVGAGI. V lost 2 bases to trimming and J lost 1 base, with 11 bases between them. The CDR3 covers 15 residues. The CDR3 is CASSYGGHQNTEAFF. The CDR3 bases are TGTGCCAGCAGTTACGGTGGACATCAGAACACTGAAGCTTTCTTT.

V usage is TRBV7-8 and J usage is TRBJ2-7; no clear D gene. CDR1 and CDR2 (germline): SGHVS, FQNEAQ. The CDR3 is 15 amino acids. V was clipped by 3 bases and J by 0 bases, with 12 bases between them. In DNA, the CDR3 is TGTGCCAGCAGCTTGACCGAGTTTAGCTCCTACGAGCAGTACTTC. Encoded protein: CASSLTEFSSYEQYF.

This sequence joins TRBV30 and TRBJ2-2, with a tentative D call TRBD1 (5 bases). This CDR3 has 16 residues. The germline gives CDR1 GTSNPN, CDR2 SVGIG (reference sequence). The V gene lost 5 bases and the J gene lost 0 bases, with 16 bases spanning the gap. The CDR3 is CAWLGVGSANTGELFF. The CDR3 DNA follows: TGTGCCTGGTTAGGGGTAGGGTCAGCGAACACCGGGGAGCTGTTTTTT.

The chain carries TRBV28 and TRBJ1-5; no definite D call. With 6 bases removed from V and 6 bases from J, the gap between germline ends came to 15 bases. Germline V gene sequence: CDR1 MDHEN, CDR2 SYDVKM. The CDR3 is 14 amino acids. The CDR3 here is CASRNYLVGQPQHF. In nucleotides, the CDR3 is TGTGCCAGCAGGAATTACCTGGTAGGTCAGCCCCAGCATTTT.

By proportion, this clone is medium-sized (0.01 to 0.1%). The chain uses TRBV5-6 and TRBJ2-7, with D tentatively TRBD1 (5 bases). In germline, CDR1 is SGHDT, CDR2 YYEEEE. V dropped 0 bases and J dropped 2 bases, with 9 bases sitting between them. This CDR3 has 14 residues. The CDR3: CASSLVGATYEQYF. The CDR3 DNA sequence: TGTGCCAGCAGCTTGGTAGGGGCGACCTACGAGCAGTACTTC. Based on the CDR3 plus reference TRBV5-6 and TRBJ2-7, the full variable domain is DAGVTQSPTHLIKTRGQQVTLRCSPKSGHDTVSWYQQALGQGPQFIFQYYEEEERQRGNFPDRFSGHQFPNYSSELNVNALLLGDSALYLCASSLVGATYEQYFGPGTRLTVT.

The J gene is TRBJ2-7, the V gene TRBV6-2 or TRBV6-3; perhaps TRBD1 as D (6 bases). V gave up 5 bases and J gave up 4 bases, with 9 bases separating them. Germline assignment: CDR1 MNHEY and CDR2 SVGEGT. The CDR3 contains 12 residues. This CDR3 is CASSQQGYEQYF. DNA for the CDR3: TGTGCCAGCAGTCAACAGGGTTACGAGCAGTACTTC.